The 20 T cell receptor beta chains presented below share a single source sample, sequenced in a study of identical twins. One entry per CDR3 protein results from TCRdb running MiXCR on the 5' RACE reads. The sample shows hundreds of thousands of distinct CDR3 sequences, 18% of them seen only once. These data were also filed under a second study, of T cells expressing NK-cell markers.

Input material: PBMCs. Receptor source: a woman between 18 and 29 years old in good health.

This clonotype turned up a few times. V and J are TRBV4-2 and TRBJ2-3; D perhaps matches TRBD1 (5 bases). Germline V gene lookup returns CDR1 LGHNA and CDR2 YNFKEQ. The CDR3 loop spans 15 amino acids. Trimming took 0 bases from V and 4 from J, leaving 11 bases between them. The CDR3 DNA follows: TGTGCCAGCAGCCAAGATGGGGCTGCCTCAGATACGCAGTATTTT. Its protein is CASSQDGAASDTQYF.

This clonotype has just a few counts. The genes are TRBV7-9 and TRBJ2-2, with TRBD1 as a possible D gene (5 bases). Germline assignment: CDR1 SEHNR and CDR2 FQNEAQ (reference sequence). V dropped 5 bases and J dropped 7 bases, with 11 bases sitting between them. CDR3 length: 13 amino acids. The CDR3 bases are TGTGCCAGCAGCCGAGACAGTAACGGGGAGCTGTTTTTT. Translation: CASSRDSNGELFF.

The genes are TRBV12-3 or TRBV12-4 and TRBJ2-2, with TRBD1 matching over 7 bases. This CDR3 comprises 17 residues. V was pared by 7 bases and J by 5 bases, with 16 bases of the junction left unmatched. The CDR3 spells CASILMGRGPGTGELFF. Written as DNA, the CDR3 is TGTGCCAGCATCCTAATGGGTAGGGGGCCGGGGACCGGGGAGCTGTTTTTT.

Only a few counts were recorded for this clonotype. The chain recombines TRBV7-2 with TRBJ2-1; D ambiguous. V gave up 4 bases and J gave up 3 bases, with 10 bases separating them. The CDR3 runs to 14 residues. Germline CDR1 reads SGHTA; CDR2 reads FQGNSA. The CDR3 protein is CASSSTPIYNEQFF. The DNA of the CDR3 is TGTGCCAGCAGCTCAACCCCAATCTACAATGAGCAGTTCTTC.

This clonotype showed up just a few times. The V and J genes are TRBV7-9 and TRBJ2-1; 9 bases are a match to TRBD1. V lost 5 bases to trimming and J lost 8 bases; unmatched junction nucleotides: 7. There are 14 residues in the CDR3. Germline V gene data show CDR1 as SEHNR and CDR2 as FQNEAQ (reference sequence). The CDR3 here is CASSDGTGRDEQFF. For the CDR3, the DNA is TGTGCCAGCAGCGACGGGACAGGGAGGGATGAGCAGTTCTTC.

Only a few counts were recorded for this clonotype. This chain uses TRBV20-1 with TRBJ2-3, with D perhaps matching TRBD2 (6 bases). The germline CDR1 and CDR2 sequences are DFQATT and SNEGSKA (reference sequence). CDR3 length: 15 amino acids. DNA for the CDR3: TGCAGCTTATACATGCCGGGACTCCGCACAGATACGCAGTATTTT. Its protein is CSLYMPGLRTDTQYF.

In this sample, this clonotype turned up a few times. The chain joins TRBV18 to TRBJ2-1; 10 nucleotides agree with TRBD2. V was clipped by 5 bases and J by 5 bases; unmatched bases: 6. The CDR3 runs 15 residues. Germline V gene data show CDR1 as KGHSH and CDR2 as LQKENI. CDR3 sequence reads: CASSGASGRNNEQFF. The CDR3 DNA reads TGTGCCAGCTCAGGAGCTAGCGGGAGAAACAATGAGCAGTTCTTC. Together with reference TRBV18 and TRBJ2-1, the CDR3 gives the full variable domain: NAGVMQNPRHLVRRRGQEARLRCSPMKGHSHVYWYRQLPEEGLKFMVYLQKENIIDESGMPKERFSAEFPKEGPSILRIQQVVRGDSAAYFCASSGASGRNNEQFFGPGTRLTVL.

In the case of this clonotype: The CDR3 does not end in the conserved phenylalanine or tryptophan, so this is likely a read error. The V and J genes are TRBV11-2 and TRBJ2-3, with 9 positions matching TRBD1. Germline values: CDR1 SGHAT, CDR2 FQNNGV. V gave up 2 bases and J gave up 1 base; unmatched junction bases: 10. This CDR3 region has 18 residues. The CDR3 region is CASSLRQGGNLRTDTQYS. In DNA, the CDR3 is TGTGCCAGCAGCTTACGACAGGGGGGAAACCTTCGCACAGATACGCAGTATTCT.

This chain joins TRBV20-1 and TRBJ2-1; D unresolved. Germline V CDR1 and CDR2: DFQATT, SNEGSKA (reference sequence). V lost 3 bases and J 3 bases, leaving 9 bases between the germline ends. This CDR3 contains 13 residues. CDR3 sequence (DNA): TGCAGTGCTAGGAAGGGTAGCTACAATGAGCAGTTCTTC. This gives the protein CSARKGSYNEQFF.

A few counts support this clonotype. The V and J genes are TRBV3-1 and TRBJ2-1, with 7 bases aligning to TRBD1. With V trimmed by 7 bases and J by 6 bases, 6 bases remained unmatched. Germline-derived CDR1 and CDR2 are LGHDT and YNNKEL (reference sequence). The CDR3 loop spans 13 amino acids. CDR3 loop: CASKGQRPNEQFF. CDR3 DNA sequence: TGTGCCAGCAAGGGACAGCGTCCCAATGAGCAGTTCTTC.

V usage is TRBV7-3 and J usage is TRBJ2-4; TRBD2 matches 10 bases. Germline lookup yields CDR1 SGHTA and CDR2 FQGTGA. There are 19 residues in the CDR3. Trimming removed 5 bases from V and 0 bases from J; junction bases left unmatched: 13. The CDR3 region is CASSPMGAGGTLAKNIQYF. The CDR3 nucleotides read TGTGCCAGCAGCCCCATGGGAGCGGGGGGGACTCTAGCCAAAAACATTCAGTACTTC.

The chain has TRBV12-3 or TRBV12-4 and TRBJ1-3, with D tentatively TRBD1 (5 bases). The ends were cut back, 11 bases at V and 1 base at J, with 15 bases in the middle. The CDR3 length is 14 residues. CDR3: CAQGEWGSGNTIYF. CDR3 coding DNA: TGTGCCCAAGGGGAGTGGGGATCTGGAAACACCATATATTTT.

This clonotype was found a few times. The chain has TRBV7-9 and TRBJ2-3, with D perhaps being TRBD1 or TRBD2 (5 bases each). The germline gives CDR1 SEHNR, CDR2 FQNEAQ (reference sequence). This CDR3 is built from 14 residues. V lost 3 bases to trimming and J lost 4 bases, with 11 bases between them. In DNA, the CDR3 is TGTGCCAGCAGCTTTATGGGACCGGCAGATACGCAGTATTTT. This gives the protein CASSFMGPADTQYF.

This clonotype has just a few counts. The chain combines TRBV6-2 or TRBV6-3 with TRBJ1-1, with TRBD1 matching 8 bases. The CDR3 is 12 residues long. Germline CDR1 is MNHEY and CDR2 is SVGEGT. The V segment lost 6 bases and the J segment 10 bases; nucleotides outside the gene matches: 7. The CDR3 DNA sequence: TGTGCCAGCAGAATTGGACAGGGTTCAGCTTTCTTT. Translating it yields CASRIGQGSAFF.

This sequence joins TRBV12-3 or TRBV12-4 and TRBJ1-2; maybe TRBD1 (5 bases). The CDR3 runs to 13 residues. Trimming removed 7 bases from V and 7 bases from J, with 16 bases in between. The CDR3 region is CASMRGLYGGYTF. The CDR3 DNA reads as TGTGCCAGCATGCGGGGCCTATATGGTGGCTACACCTTC.

The chain uses TRBV2 and TRBJ2-7; D is unclear. Germline loops: CDR1 SNHLY, CDR2 FYNNEI. V was shortened by 0 bases and J by 7 bases, with 4 bases between the two germline ends. The CDR3 extends over 11 amino acids. CDR3 sequence: CASSEAGEQYF. DNA of the CDR3: TGTGCCAGCAGTGAAGCGGGTGAGCAGTACTTC.

The gene calls are TRBV4-3 and TRBJ1-1; no clear D. V lost 0 bases, J lost 4 bases, and 12 bases lay in between. The CDR3 is 15 amino acids. The germline V gene has CDR1 LGHNA and CDR2 YSLEER. The CDR3 DNA sequence: TGCGCCAGCAGCCAAGATTTAAGGGCAGGCACTGAAGCTTTCTTT. Translated, it gives CASSQDLRAGTEAFF.

This clonotype has only a few counts. V gene TRBV12-3 or TRBV12-4 combines with J gene TRBJ2-7; TRBD2 aligns across 9 bases. There are 15 residues in the CDR3. With 4 bases clipped from V and 0 bases from J, the junction kept 4 bases outside the gene matches. Written as DNA, the CDR3 is TGTGCCAGCAGTTGGGCGGGGGGGACCTCCTACGAGCAGTACTTC. Encoded protein: CASSWAGGTSYEQYF.

This rearrangement joins TRBV6-5 to TRBJ1-5; no reliable D call. Trimming stripped 0 bases from V and 9 bases from J, with 15 bases between. Germline CDR1 reads MNHEY; CDR2 reads SVGAGI. The CDR3 contains 15 residues. DNA of the CDR3: TGTGCCAGCAGTTACTCCTCCGGTGGTTTGGGGCCCCAGCATTTT. Amino acid sequence: CASSYSSGGLGPQHF.

CDR3 region: CASRSGNAVTTGELFF. As DNA, the CDR3 is TGTGCCAGCAGAAGCGGGAATGCGGTTACCACCGGGGAGCTGTTTTTT. V and J are TRBV7-2 and TRBJ2-2, with TRBD2 matching over 7 bases. Per the germline V gene, CDR1 is SGHTA and CDR2 is FQGNSA. The ends lost 6 bases at V and 4 bases at J; junction bases unmatched: 11. This CDR3 region has 16 residues.